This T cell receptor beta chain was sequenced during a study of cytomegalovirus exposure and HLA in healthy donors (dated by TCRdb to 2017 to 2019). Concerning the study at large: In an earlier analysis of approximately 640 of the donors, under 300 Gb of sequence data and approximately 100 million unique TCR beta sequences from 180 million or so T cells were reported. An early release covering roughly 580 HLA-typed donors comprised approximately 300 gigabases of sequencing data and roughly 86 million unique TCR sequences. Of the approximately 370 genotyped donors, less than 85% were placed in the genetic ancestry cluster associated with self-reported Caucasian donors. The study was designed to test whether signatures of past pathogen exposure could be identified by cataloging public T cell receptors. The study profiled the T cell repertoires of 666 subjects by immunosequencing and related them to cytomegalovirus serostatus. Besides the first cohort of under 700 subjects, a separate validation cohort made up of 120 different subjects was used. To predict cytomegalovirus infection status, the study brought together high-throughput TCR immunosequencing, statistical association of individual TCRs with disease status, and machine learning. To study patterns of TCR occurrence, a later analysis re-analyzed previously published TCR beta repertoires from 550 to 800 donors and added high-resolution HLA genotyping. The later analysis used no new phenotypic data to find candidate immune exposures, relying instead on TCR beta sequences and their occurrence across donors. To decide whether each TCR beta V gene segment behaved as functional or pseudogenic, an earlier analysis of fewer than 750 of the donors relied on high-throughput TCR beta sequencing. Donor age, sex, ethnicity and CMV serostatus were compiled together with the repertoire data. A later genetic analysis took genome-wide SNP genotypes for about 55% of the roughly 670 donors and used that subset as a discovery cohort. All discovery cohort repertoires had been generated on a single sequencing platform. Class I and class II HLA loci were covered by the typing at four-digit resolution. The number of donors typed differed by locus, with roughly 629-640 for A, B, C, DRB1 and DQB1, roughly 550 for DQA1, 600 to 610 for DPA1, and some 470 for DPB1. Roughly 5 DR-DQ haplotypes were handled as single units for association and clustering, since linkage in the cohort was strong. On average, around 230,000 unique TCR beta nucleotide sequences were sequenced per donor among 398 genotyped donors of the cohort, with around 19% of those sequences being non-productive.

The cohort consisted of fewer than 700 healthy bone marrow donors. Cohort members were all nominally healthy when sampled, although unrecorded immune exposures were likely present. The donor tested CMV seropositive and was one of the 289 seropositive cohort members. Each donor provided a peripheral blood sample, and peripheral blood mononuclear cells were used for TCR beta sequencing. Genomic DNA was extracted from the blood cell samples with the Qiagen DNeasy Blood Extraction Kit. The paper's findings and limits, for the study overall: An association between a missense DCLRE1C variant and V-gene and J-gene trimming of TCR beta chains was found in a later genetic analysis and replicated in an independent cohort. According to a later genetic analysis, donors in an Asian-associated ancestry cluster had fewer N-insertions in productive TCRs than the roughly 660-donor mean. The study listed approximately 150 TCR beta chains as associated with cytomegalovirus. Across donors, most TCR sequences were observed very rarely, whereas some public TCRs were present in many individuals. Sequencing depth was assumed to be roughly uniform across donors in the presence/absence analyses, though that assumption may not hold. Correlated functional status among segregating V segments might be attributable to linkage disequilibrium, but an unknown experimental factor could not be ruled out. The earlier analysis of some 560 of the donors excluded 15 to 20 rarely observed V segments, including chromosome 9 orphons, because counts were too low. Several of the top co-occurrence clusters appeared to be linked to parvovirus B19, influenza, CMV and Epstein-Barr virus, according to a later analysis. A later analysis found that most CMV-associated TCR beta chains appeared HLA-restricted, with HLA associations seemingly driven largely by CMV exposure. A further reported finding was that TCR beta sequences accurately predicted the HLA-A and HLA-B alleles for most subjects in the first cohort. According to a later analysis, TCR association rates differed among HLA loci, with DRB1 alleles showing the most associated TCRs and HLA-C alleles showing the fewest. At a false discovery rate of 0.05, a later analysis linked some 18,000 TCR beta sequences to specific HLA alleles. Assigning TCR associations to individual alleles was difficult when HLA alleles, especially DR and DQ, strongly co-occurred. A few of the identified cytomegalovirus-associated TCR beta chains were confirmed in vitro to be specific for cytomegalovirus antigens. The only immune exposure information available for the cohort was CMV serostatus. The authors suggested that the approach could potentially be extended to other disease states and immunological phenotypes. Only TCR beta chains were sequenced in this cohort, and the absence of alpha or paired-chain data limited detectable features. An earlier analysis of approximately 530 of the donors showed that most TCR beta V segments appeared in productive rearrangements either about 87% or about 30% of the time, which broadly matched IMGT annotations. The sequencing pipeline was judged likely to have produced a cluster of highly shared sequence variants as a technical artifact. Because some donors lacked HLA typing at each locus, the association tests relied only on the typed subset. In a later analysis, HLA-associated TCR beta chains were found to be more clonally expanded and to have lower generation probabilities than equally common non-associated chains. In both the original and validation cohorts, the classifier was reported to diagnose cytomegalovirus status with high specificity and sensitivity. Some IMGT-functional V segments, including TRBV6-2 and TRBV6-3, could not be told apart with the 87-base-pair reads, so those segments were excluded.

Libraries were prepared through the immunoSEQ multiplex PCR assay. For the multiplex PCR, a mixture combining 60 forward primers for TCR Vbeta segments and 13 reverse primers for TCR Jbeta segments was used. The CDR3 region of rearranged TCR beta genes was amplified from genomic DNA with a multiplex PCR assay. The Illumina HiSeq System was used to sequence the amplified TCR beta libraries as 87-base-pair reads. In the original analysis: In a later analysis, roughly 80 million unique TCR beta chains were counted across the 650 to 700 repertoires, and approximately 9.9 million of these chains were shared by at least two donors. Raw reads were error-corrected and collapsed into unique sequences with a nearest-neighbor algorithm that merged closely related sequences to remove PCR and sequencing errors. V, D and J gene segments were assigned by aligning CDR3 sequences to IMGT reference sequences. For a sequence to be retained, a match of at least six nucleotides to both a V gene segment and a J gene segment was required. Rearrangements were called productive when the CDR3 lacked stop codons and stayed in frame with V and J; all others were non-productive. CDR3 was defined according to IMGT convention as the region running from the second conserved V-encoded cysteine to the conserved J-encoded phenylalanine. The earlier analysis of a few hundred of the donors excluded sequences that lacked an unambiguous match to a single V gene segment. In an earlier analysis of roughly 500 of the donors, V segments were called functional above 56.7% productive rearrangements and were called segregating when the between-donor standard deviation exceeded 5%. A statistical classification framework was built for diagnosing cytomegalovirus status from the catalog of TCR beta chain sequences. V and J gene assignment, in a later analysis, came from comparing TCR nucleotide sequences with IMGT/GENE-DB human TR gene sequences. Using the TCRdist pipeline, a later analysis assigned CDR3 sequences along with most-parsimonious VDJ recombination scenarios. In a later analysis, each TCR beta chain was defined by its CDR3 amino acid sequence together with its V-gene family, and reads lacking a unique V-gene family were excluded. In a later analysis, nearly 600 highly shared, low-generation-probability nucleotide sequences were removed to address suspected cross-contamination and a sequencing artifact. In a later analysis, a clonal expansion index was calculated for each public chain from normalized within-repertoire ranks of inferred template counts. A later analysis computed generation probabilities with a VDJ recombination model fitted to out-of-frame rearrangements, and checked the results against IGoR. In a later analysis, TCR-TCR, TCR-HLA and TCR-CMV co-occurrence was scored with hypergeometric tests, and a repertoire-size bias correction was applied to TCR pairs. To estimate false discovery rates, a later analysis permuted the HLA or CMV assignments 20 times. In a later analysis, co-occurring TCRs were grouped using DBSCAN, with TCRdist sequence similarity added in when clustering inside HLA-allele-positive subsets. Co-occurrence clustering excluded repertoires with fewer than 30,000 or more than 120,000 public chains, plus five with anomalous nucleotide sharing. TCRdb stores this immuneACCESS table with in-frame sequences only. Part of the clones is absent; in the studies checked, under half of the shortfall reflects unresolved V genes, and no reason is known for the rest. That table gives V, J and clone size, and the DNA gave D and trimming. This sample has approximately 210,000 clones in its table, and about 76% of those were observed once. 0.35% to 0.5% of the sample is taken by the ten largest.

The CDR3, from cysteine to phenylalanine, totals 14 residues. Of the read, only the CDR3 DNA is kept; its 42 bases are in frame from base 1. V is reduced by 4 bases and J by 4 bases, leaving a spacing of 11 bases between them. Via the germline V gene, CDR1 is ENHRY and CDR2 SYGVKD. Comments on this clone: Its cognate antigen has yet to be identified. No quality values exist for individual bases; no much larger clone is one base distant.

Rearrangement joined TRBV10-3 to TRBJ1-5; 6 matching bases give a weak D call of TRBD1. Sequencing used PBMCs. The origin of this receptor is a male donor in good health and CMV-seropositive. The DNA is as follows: TGTGCCATCAGTGGAGGGCAGGGGAATCAGCCCCAGCATTTT. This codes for CAISGGQGNQPQHF.